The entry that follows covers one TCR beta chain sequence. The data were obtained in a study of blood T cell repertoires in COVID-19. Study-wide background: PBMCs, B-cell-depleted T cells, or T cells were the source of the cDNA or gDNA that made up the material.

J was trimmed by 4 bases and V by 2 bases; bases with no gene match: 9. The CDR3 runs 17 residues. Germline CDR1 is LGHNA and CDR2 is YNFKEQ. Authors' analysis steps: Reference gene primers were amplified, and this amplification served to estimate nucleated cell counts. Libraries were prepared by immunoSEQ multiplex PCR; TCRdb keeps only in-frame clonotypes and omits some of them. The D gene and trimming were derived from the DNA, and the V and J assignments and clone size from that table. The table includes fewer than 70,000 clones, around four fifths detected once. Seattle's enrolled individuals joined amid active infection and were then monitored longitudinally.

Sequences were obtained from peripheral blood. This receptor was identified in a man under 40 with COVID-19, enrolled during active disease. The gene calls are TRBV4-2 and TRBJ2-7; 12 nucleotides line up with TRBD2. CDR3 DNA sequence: TGTGCCAGCAGCCAAAAGTTAGGACTAGCGGGAATATACGAGCAGTACTTC. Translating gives CASSQKLGLAGIYEQYF.